This TCR beta chain emerged from a study of OX40 agonist ivuxolimab in advanced cancers. The wider study: Participants averaged approximately 61 years of age (range roughly 23 to 80) and were around 80% male. A history of anti-PD-1, anti-PD-L1 or anti-CTLA-4 therapy was acceptable, and roughly 40% had some. The study, taken as a whole, reports: Expanded peripheral T-cell antigen specificity went undetermined. Dose levels from 0.1 to 3.0 mg/kg saw CD4+ and CD8+ blood T cells expand clonally by week 6.

Turning to this clone: Its antigen is unidentified.

Germline lookup yields CDR1 SEHNR and CDR2 FQNEAQ (reference sequence). After removal of 3 bases from V and 4 bases from J, the junction contained 6 bases not matched to a gene. This CDR3 has 15 amino acids. Clones were read by immunoSEQ multiplex PCR, and TCRdb kept only the in-frame ones, dropping some. The data contain over 40,000 clones, around 89% of them singletons. The chain uses TRBV7-9 and TRBJ2-1, with 7 bases aligning to TRBD2. Sequenced here: CD4+ or CD8+ T cells sorted from blood, sampled in a trial of the OX40 agonist ivuxolimab. This TCR was sampled from an adult with an advanced solid tumor such as melanoma, head and neck, liver or kidney cancer. The CDR3 protein is CASSFGTTNYNEQFF. The CDR3 DNA sequence: TGTGCCAGCAGCTTTGGGACTACTAATTACAATGAGCAGTTCTTC.